The 27 T cell receptor beta chains below were found in one sample sequenced in a study of blood T cell repertoires in COVID-19. Assay used: immunoSEQ multiplex PCR; TCRdb lists only in-frame clones, some missing. This table has under 200,000 clones, roughly 89% appearing once. Sample: peripheral blood. The source is a man between 18 and 29 years old with active or convalescent COVID-19.

This chain links TRBV10-2 with TRBJ1-5; no clear D gene. The CDR3 is 15 residues long. Germline V lookup: CDR1 WSHSY, CDR2 SAAADI. With 0 bases removed from V and 5 bases from J, the gap between germline ends came to 11 bases. CDR3 DNA: TGCGCCAGCAGTGAGTCCGGAGGATACGATCAGCCCCAGCATTTT. It yields the protein CASSESGGYDQPQHF.

The chain links TRBV29-1 to TRBJ1-4; D is undetermined. V dropped 5 bases and J dropped 10 bases, with 17 bases sitting between them. The CDR3 loop spans 13 amino acids. Looked up from germline, CDR1 is SQVTM and CDR2 is ANQGSEA. The DNA of the CDR3 is TGCAGCGTTCGTGCCCAAGGCGAGGGAAAACTGTTTTTT. This sequence encodes CSVRAQGEGKLFF.

There are a few counts of this clone. The gene calls are TRBV6-5 and TRBJ2-1; weak D call: TRBD2 (6 bases). V was trimmed by 5 bases and J by 0 bases, leaving 11 bases between them. There are 15 residues in the CDR3. Germline assignment: CDR1 MNHEY and CDR2 SVGAGI. The CDR3 DNA reads TGTGCCAGCAGTCGGGAGCCGAGCTCCTACAATGAGCAGTTCTTC. Its protein product is CASSREPSSYNEQFF.

The rearrangement uses TRBV28 and TRBJ1-1, with 7 nucleotides matching TRBD1. Germline V gives CDR1 MDHEN, CDR2 SYDVKM. V trimming: 6 bases; J trimming: 7 bases; junction bases outside the gene matches: 5. The CDR3 is 12 amino acids. CDR3 nucleotide sequence: TGTGCCAGCAGCATACAGGGGATTGAAGCTTTCTTT. Encoded protein: CASSIQGIEAFF.

This sequence joins TRBV24-1 and TRBJ1-5; no definite D call. V dropped 2 bases and J dropped 6 bases, with 7 bases sitting between them. This CDR3 has 13 residues. The V gene's germline CDR1 is KGHDR and CDR2 SFDVKD. CDR3 sequence (DNA): TGTGCCACCAGTGATTCCGGTGCTCAGCCCCAGCATTTT. Translation: CATSDSGAQPQHF.

This clone was observed a single time. This chain connects TRBV5-1 to TRBJ2-3, with 7 bases that match TRBD2. V was pared by 4 bases and J by 2 bases, with 10 bases of the junction left unmatched. This CDR3 is 16 amino acids long. Germline V gene sequence: CDR1 SGHRS, CDR2 YFSETQ. The CDR3 loop reads CASSGMYGGNTDTQYF. CDR3 nucleotide sequence: TGCGCCAGCAGCGGAATGTACGGGGGGAACACAGATACGCAGTATTTT.

The chain joins TRBV29-1 to TRBJ2-2, with unresolved D. V was clipped by 6 bases and J by 0 bases, with 14 bases between them. The CDR3 covers 15 residues. The germline V gene encodes CDR1 SQVTM and CDR2 ANQGSEA. Written as DNA, the CDR3 is TGCAGCGTACTGATGGTGCTTTCGAACACCGGGGAGCTGTTTTTT. Encoded protein: CSVLMVLSNTGELFF.

The table lists this clone with a few counts. The V gene is TRBV18, the J gene TRBJ1-1; possibly TRBD1 for D (6 bases). Germline values: CDR1 KGHSH, CDR2 LQKENI. This CDR3 has 15 amino acids. V was trimmed by 0 bases and J by 2 bases, leaving 10 bases between them. This CDR3 is CASSPPSRGNTEAFF. CDR3 coding DNA: TGTGCCAGCTCACCACCATCCAGGGGTAACACTGAAGCTTTCTTT.

The V call is TRBV14, the J call TRBJ2-7; 9 bases are a match to TRBD1. With V trimmed by 5 bases and J by 12 bases, 8 bases remained unmatched. Germline-derived CDR1 and CDR2 are SGHDN and FVKESK. The CDR3 extends over 12 amino acids. CDR3 nucleotides: TGTGCCAGCAGCACCGGGACAGGGTATCGGTACTTC. Translation gives CASSTGTGYRYF.

The genes are TRBV24-1 and TRBJ1-5; D perhaps matches TRBD1 (5 bases). This CDR3 has 15 residues. Germline CDR1 and CDR2: KGHDR and SFDVKD. Between the trimmed V and J ends, which lost 7 bases and 2 bases, there was a span of 14 bases. CDR3 DNA: TGTGCCACCAGGGCCCAGGGAGGGGGCAATCAGCCCCAGCATTTT. This encodes CATRAQGGGNQPQHF.

This chain joins TRBV6-5 and TRBJ2-7; TRBD2 is a possible D gene (5 bases). The CDR3 runs to 15 residues. CDR1 MNHEY and CDR2 SVGAGI come from the germline V gene. Trimming removed 6 bases from V and 4 bases from J, with 19 bases in between. CDR3 residues: CASRRGGVRFYEQYF. The CDR3 nucleotides read TGTGCCAGCAGGCGAGGAGGAGTTCGGTTTTACGAGCAGTACTTC.

V gene TRBV5-1 combines with J gene TRBJ2-1; a possible D gene is TRBD2 (6 bases). CDR1 is SGHRS, CDR2 YFSETQ, per germline. V dropped 4 bases and J dropped 0 bases, with 14 bases sitting between them. This CDR3 has 16 residues. This chain's CDR3 is CASSEGSGLSYNEQFF. The CDR3 coding sequence is TGCGCCAGCAGCGAAGGTAGCGGCCTCTCCTACAATGAGCAGTTCTTC.

The chain couples TRBV5-5 to TRBJ2-5; 8 bases agree with TRBD1. CDR1 is SGHKS and CDR2 is YYEKEE in the germline V gene (reference sequence). The ends lost 2 bases at V and 5 bases at J; junction bases unmatched: 14. The CDR3 spans 17 residues. DNA of the CDR3: TGTGCCAGCAGCTTTGGACAGGGCGGGGTATGGACGGAGACCCAGTACTTC. It yields the protein CASSFGQGGVWTETQYF.

This chain connects TRBV14 to TRBJ1-3, with 10 bases fitting TRBD1. The CDR3 length is 18 residues. In germline, CDR1 is SGHDN, CDR2 FVKESK. The J segment lost 7 bases and the V segment lost 3 bases, leaving 15 bases of the junction unmatched. CDR3 nucleotides: TGTGCCAGCAGCCACATGGACAGGGGGACTACCGTGTGGAACACCATATATTTT. Translation: CASSHMDRGTTVWNTIYF.

This clone was seen a single time. The chain uses TRBV29-1 and TRBJ2-7; D is perhaps TRBD2 (6 bases). The V gene's germline CDR1 is SQVTM and CDR2 ANQGSEA. Trimming took 3 bases from V and 5 from J, leaving 14 bases between them. The length of the CDR3 is 13 residues. The CDR3 reads CSVEEGGWNEQYF. The CDR3 nucleotides are TGCAGCGTTGAGGAGGGTGGGTGGAACGAGCAGTACTTC.

V gene TRBV2 combines with J gene TRBJ2-6, with TRBD2 matching 7 bases. Trimming cost V 8 bases and J 0 bases; bases outside gene matches: 7. The CDR3 runs to 16 residues. From germline, CDR1 is SNHLY and CDR2 FYNNEI. The CDR3 reads CASDGAGLSGANVLTF. The CDR3, as DNA: TGTGCCAGCGACGGAGCGGGACTCTCTGGGGCCAACGTCCTGACTTTC. The full variable domain, with the rest looked up from reference TRBV2 and TRBJ2-6, is EPEVTQTPSHQVTQMGQEVILRCVPISNHLYFYWYRQILGQKVEFLVSFYNNEISEKSEIFDDQFSVERPDGSNFTLKIRSTKLEDSAMYFCASDGAGLSGANVLTFGAGSRLTVL.

The rearrangement links TRBV30 to TRBJ2-3, with a possible D match to TRBD2 (6 bases). The germline V and J ends were trimmed by 7 bases and 4 bases, with 18 bases remaining between them. Germline-derived CDR1 and CDR2 are GTSNPN and SVGIG (reference sequence). The CDR3 loop spans 14 amino acids. DNA for the CDR3: TGTGCCTCCACAAAGGCGGGAAGCGCAGATACGCAGTATTTT. This translates into CASTKAGSADTQYF.

About this clone: At one boundary the junction diverges from the germline segment, which might be a read error. The chain uses TRBV25-1 and TRBJ2-6; D might be TRBD1 (5 bases). From germline, CDR1 is MGHDK and CDR2 SYGVNS. CDR3 size: 15 residues. CDR3 coding DNA: TGTGCCAGCAGTGAATTAAGGGCTGGGGCCAACGTCCCGACTTTC. As protein: CASSELRAGANVPTF.

V gene TRBV28 combines with J gene TRBJ2-7, with 9 bases aligning to TRBD1. The CDR3 sequence is 13 residues long. The V gene end was trimmed by 5 bases and the J gene end by 7 bases; junction bases not matched to a gene: 6. The V gene's germline CDR1 is MDHEN and CDR2 SYDVKM. DNA of the CDR3: TGTGCCAGCAGTCTACAGGGGGCCGGTGAGCAGTACGTC. Its translation: CASSLQGAGEQYV.

The chain carries TRBV19 and TRBJ2-7; the match to TRBD1 covers 9 bases. The V gene's germline CDR1 is LNHDA and CDR2 SQIVND (reference sequence). This CDR3 region has 14 residues. With V trimmed by 4 bases and J by 0 bases, 1 base remained unmatched. CDR3: CASSRDRDSYEQYF. The CDR3 nucleotides read TGTGCCAGTAGTAGGGACAGGGACTCCTACGAGCAGTACTTC.

The rearrangement joins TRBV28 to TRBJ2-1; maybe TRBD2 (5 bases). Germline CDR1 MDHEN, CDR2 SYDVKM. Trimming shortened V by 7 bases and J by 8 bases, and 12 bases separated the two germline ends. The CDR3 runs 12 residues. CDR3 in DNA: TGTGCCAGCACCTCCGCGGGCTATGAGCAGTTCTTC. Amino acids: CASTSAGYEQFF.

V is TRBV27 and J is TRBJ2-2; weak D call: TRBD1 (6 bases). This CDR3 comprises 15 residues. CDR1 and CDR2 from the germline V gene are MNHEY and SMNVEV (reference sequence). Trimming stripped 0 bases from V and 5 bases from J, with 10 bases between. This CDR3 is CASSLSTGATGELFF. The CDR3 nucleotides are TGTGCCAGCAGTTTATCGACAGGAGCGACCGGGGAGCTGTTTTTT.

This chain connects TRBV29-1 to TRBJ1-1; TRBD1 might be the D (5 bases). This CDR3 comprises 15 residues. Trimming stripped 4 bases from V and 10 bases from J, with 25 bases between. Looked up from germline, CDR1 is SQVTM and CDR2 is ANQGSEA. The CDR3 is CSVVPRGGPGDGAFF. CDR3 sequence (DNA): TGCAGCGTTGTCCCCAGAGGTGGTCCGGGGGACGGAGCTTTCTTT. Full variable domain (missing parts from reference TRBV29-1 and TRBJ1-1): SAVISQKPSRDICQRGTSLTIQCQVDSQVTMMFWYRQQPGQSLTLIATANQGSEATYESGFVIDKFPISRPNLTFSTLTVSNMSPEDSSIYLCSVVPRGGPGDGAFFGQGTRLTVV.

The chain is built from TRBV2 and TRBJ1-3; D remains unclear. The CDR3 is made up of 15 amino acids. In germline, CDR1 is SNHLY, CDR2 FYNNEI. V lost 2 bases, J lost 0 bases, and 8 bases lay in between. The CDR3 nucleotides read TGTGCCAGCAGTGAAAACTGTAGCTCTGGAAACACCATATATTTT. Its translation: CASSENCSSGNTIYF.

This clone was seen only once. This rearrangement joins TRBV28 to TRBJ1-4; TRBD1 aligns across 8 bases. CDR3 length equals 15 residues. The V segment lost 0 bases and the J segment 8 bases; nucleotides outside the gene matches: 5. Germline CDR1 and CDR2: MDHEN and SYDVKM. The CDR3 bases are TGTGCCAGCAGTTTATGGCCAGGGGGCGGAGAAAAACTGTTTTTT. Its protein is CASSLWPGGGEKLFF.

V usage is TRBV5-4 and J usage is TRBJ2-5, with D uncertain. Germline CDR1 is SGHNT and CDR2 is YYREEE (reference sequence). Trimming pared 4 bases from V and 2 bases from J, leaving 15 bases between. The CDR3 loop spans 15 amino acids. The CDR3 sequence is CASSAYYLPQETQYF. The CDR3 DNA reads as TGTGCCAGCAGCGCCTACTATTTACCACAAGAGACCCAGTACTTC. The variable domain in full, completed from reference TRBV5-4 and TRBJ2-5, reads ETGVTQSPTHLIKTRGQQVTLRCSSQSGHNTVSWYQQALGQGPQFIFQYYREEENGRGNFPPRFSGLQFPNYSSELNVNALELDDSALYLCASSAYYLPQETQYFGPGTRLLVL.

The sample holds a few counts of this clone. The rearrangement uses TRBV18 and TRBJ1-2; 8 bases agree with TRBD1. The CDR3 length is 16 residues. Losses at the gene ends were 5 bases for V and 4 bases for J; bases not matched to a gene: 12. Germline CDR1 is KGHSH and CDR2 is LQKENI. The DNA of the CDR3 is TGTGCCAGCTCAACCGACAGGGGAGGCTGGTCCTATGGCTACACCTTC. Translated: CASSTDRGGWSYGYTF.